These 11 T cell receptor beta chains came from one sample sequenced in a study of regulatory T cells in long-lasting Graves disease. Researchers made TCR beta libraries by using iRepertoire HTBI primers and running Arm-PCR on CDR3 regions. MiXCR, run by TCRdb on the multiplex PCR reads, gives a single entry per CDR3 protein. The sample lists around 480,000 distinct CDR3 sequences, around 15% occurring once. As to time point: newly diagnosed GD, antithyroid drugs for less than 3 months. PBMC RNA served as the TCR library source. This same sample was also taken into another study, of T cells in Graves' hyperthyroidism and ophthalmopathy.

The specimen comprised peripheral blood mononuclear cells (PBMCs), sampled at new diagnosis, from a patient treated with antithyroid drugs. All receptors derive from a man aged 40-50 years with Graves disease.

This clonotype was recorded many times. The rearrangement links TRBV2 to TRBJ2-2, with 7 bases fitting TRBD1. The junction had 5 bases not matched to a gene; V was cut back by 10 bases and J by 0 bases. CDR1 and CDR2 from the germline V gene are SNHLY and FYNNEI. The CDR3 consists of 14 residues. The CDR3 bases are TGTGCCACCAAAAGGGGGCCGAACACCGGGGAGCTGTTTTTT. It codes for CATKRGPNTGELFF.

The J gene is TRBJ1-3, the V gene TRBV30; 7 bases agree with TRBD1. From germline, CDR1 is GTSNPN and CDR2 SVGIG (reference sequence). The CDR3 is made up of 16 amino acids. J was trimmed by 0 bases and V by 8 bases; bases with no gene match: 13. CDR3 nucleotides: TGTGCCAGTACAGGGGCACGGACAGGCTCTGGAAACACCATATATTTT. Its translation: CASTGARTGSGNTIYF.

The V call is TRBV29-1, the J call TRBJ2-1; a weak D match, TRBD2 (6 bases). Germline V gives CDR1 SQVTM, CDR2 ANQGSEA. The CDR3 length is 13 residues. The V gene lost 8 bases and the J gene lost 7 bases, with 18 bases spanning the gap. Written as DNA, the CDR3 is TGCAGCTTAGGTAGGGGAGGATTAAATGAGCAGTTCTTC. Encoded protein: CSLGRGGLNEQFF.

This clonotype was detected many times. J is TRBJ2-7 and V is TRBV2; D gene uncertain. V dropped 4 bases and J dropped 0 bases, with 7 bases sitting between them. CDR1 is SNHLY, CDR2 FYNNEI, per germline. The CDR3 spans 13 residues. DNA of the CDR3: TGTGCCAGCAGTGGTCAGATCTCCTACGAGCAGTACTTC. Amino acids: CASSGQISYEQYF. Looking up the rest from reference TRBV2 and TRBJ2-7 gives the full variable domain: EPEVTQTPSHQVTQMGQEVILRCVPISNHLYFYWYRQILGQKVEFLVSFYNNEISEKSEIFDDQFSVERPDGSNFTLKIRSTKLEDSAMYFCASSGQISYEQYFGPGTRLTVT.

This clonotype was counted only a few times. This sequence joins TRBV7-2 and TRBJ1-3; D remains ambiguous. Looked up from germline, CDR1 is SGHTA and CDR2 is FQGNSA. This CDR3 has 15 residues. V was cut by 0 bases and J by 6 bases, with 12 bases left in between. The CDR3 bases are TGTGCCAGCAGCTTAGCCCTGGCACCTCTAAACACCATATATTTT. Translation: CASSLALAPLNTIYF.

This sequence joins TRBV24-1 and TRBJ2-1, with TRBD2 identical over 11 bases. V shed 4 bases, J shed 6 bases, and the junction held 4 bases outside the gene matches. The V gene's germline CDR1 is KGHDR and CDR2 SFDVKD. The CDR3 runs 15 residues. The CDR3 bases are TGTGCCACCAGTGAGGGGACTAGCGGCCGCAATGAGCAGTTCTTC. The encoded protein is CATSEGTSGRNEQFF.

This clonotype was seen more than once but under ten times. This rearrangement joins TRBV6-1 to TRBJ2-2, with D unclear. In germline, CDR1 is MNHNS, CDR2 SASEGT. V was clipped by 0 bases and J by 3 bases, with 5 bases between them. This CDR3 region has 14 residues. This CDR3 reads CASSEAGYTGELFF. In DNA form, the CDR3 reads TGTGCCAGCAGTGAAGCAGGATACACCGGGGAGCTGTTTTTT.

The CDR3: CASKDGTPDLVGELFF. CDR3 sequence (DNA): TGTGCCAGTAAAGACGGGACTCCCGACTTAGTCGGGGAGCTGTTTTTT. The chain employs TRBV6-1 and TRBJ2-2; weak D call: TRBD2 (6 bases). Per germline, CDR1 MNHNS and CDR2 SASEGT. V was cut by 9 bases and J by 7 bases, with 24 bases left in between. CDR3 length: 16 amino acids.

This clonotype was observed a handful of times. J is TRBJ1-2 and V is TRBV5-1, with D possibly TRBD1 on 6 matching bases. Per the germline V gene, CDR1 is SGHRS and CDR2 is YFSETQ. This CDR3 comprises 15 residues. Trimming removed 4 bases at V and 3 bases at J, with 16 bases between. The CDR3 here is CASSHRGGRDYGYTF. The CDR3 DNA reads TGCGCCAGCAGCCACCGAGGGGGGCGTGACTATGGCTACACCTTC.

This clonotype was found a few times. The chain carries TRBV7-2 and TRBJ2-7; D unresolved. V shed 2 bases and J shed 3 bases, with 8 bases lying between them. The germline CDR1 and CDR2 sequences are SGHTA and FQGNSA. The CDR3 length is 13 residues. The CDR3 reads CASSLWRNYEQYF. CDR3 nucleotide sequence: TGTGCCAGCAGCTTATGGAGAAACTACGAGCAGTACTTC.

This clonotype was counted many times. The chain combines TRBV9 with TRBJ2-5; TRBD1 agrees at 7 bases. Trimming cost V 3 bases and J 2 bases; bases outside gene matches: 4. This CDR3 has 14 amino acids. From germline, CDR1 is SGDLS and CDR2 YYNGEE. CDR3 nucleotide sequence: TGTGCCAGCAGCGCACAGGGGCGGCAAGAGACCCAGTACTTC. Protein sequence: CASSAQGRQETQYF.